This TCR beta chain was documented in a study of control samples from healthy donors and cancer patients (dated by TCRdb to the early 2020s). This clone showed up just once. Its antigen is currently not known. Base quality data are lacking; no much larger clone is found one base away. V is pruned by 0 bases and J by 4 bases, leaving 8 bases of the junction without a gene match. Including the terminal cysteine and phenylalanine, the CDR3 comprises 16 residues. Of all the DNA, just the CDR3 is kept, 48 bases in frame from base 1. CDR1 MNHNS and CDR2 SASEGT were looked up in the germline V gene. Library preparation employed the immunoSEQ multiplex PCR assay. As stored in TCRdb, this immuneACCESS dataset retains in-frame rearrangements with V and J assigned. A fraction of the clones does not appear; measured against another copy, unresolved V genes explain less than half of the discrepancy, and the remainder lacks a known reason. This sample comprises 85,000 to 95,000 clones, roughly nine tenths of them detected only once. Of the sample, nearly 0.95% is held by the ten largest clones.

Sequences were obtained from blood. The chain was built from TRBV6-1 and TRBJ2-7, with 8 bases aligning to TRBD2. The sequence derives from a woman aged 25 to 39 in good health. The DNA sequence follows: TGTGCCAGCAGTGAAGCCTCGAGCGGGAGTATGTACGAGCAGTACTTC. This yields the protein CASSEASSGSMYEQYF.